The 12 T cell receptor beta chains below come from one sample, sequenced in a study of blood T cell repertoires in COVID-19. Sequencing was performed with immunoSEQ multiplex PCR; in TCRdb, only in-frame clones are kept and a portion is missing. Of 150,000 to 180,000 clones detected, around 87% appear once; the ten largest clones hold 15%. Sequencing used peripheral blood. These receptors all come from a woman aged 40 to 55 with acute or convalescent COVID-19.

The chain uses TRBV29-1 and TRBJ2-1; 8 nucleotides match TRBD1. In germline, CDR1 is SQVTM, CDR2 ANQGSEA. The CDR3 contains 12 residues. Unmatched junction bases numbered 3, after V lost 6 bases and J lost 5 bases. The CDR3 here is CSVGTGDNEQFF. DNA for the CDR3: TGCAGCGTGGGGACAGGAGACAATGAGCAGTTCTTC.

V is TRBV4-2 and J is TRBJ2-3; 12 nucleotides match TRBD2. This CDR3 has 13 residues. CDR1 and CDR2 (germline): LGHNA, YNFKEQ. V shed 5 bases and J 14 bases; nucleotides not matched to a gene: 8. The CDR3 reads CASSSQLAGGLYF. In DNA form, the CDR3 reads TGTGCCAGCAGCTCACAACTAGCGGGGGGACTGTATTTT.

The chain links TRBV18 to TRBJ1-5, with TRBD1 as a possible D gene (5 bases). This CDR3 has 14 amino acids. The V end lost 0 bases, the J end lost 11 bases, and 14 bases lay between the germline ends. CDR1 and CDR2 from the germline V gene are KGHSH and LQKENI. CDR3 residues: CASSPPHLGGAQHF. The DNA for the CDR3 is TGTGCCAGCTCACCACCCCATCTCGGGGGGGCCCAGCATTTT.

The rearrangement uses TRBV5-1 and TRBJ2-7; D is unresolved. Trimming left V 2 bases short and J 1 base short, with 10 bases between. Germline CDR1 SGHRS, CDR2 YFSETQ. The length of the CDR3 is 14 residues. This CDR3 reads CASSLARLSYEQYF. In DNA, the CDR3 is TGCGCCAGCAGCTTAGCCCGGTTATCCTACGAGCAGTACTTC.

This clone was seen a handful of times. This chain links TRBV7-9 with TRBJ2-2; 7 nucleotides line up with TRBD2. The germline V gene encodes CDR1 SEHNR and CDR2 FQNEAQ (reference sequence). Trimming at V came to 4 bases and at J to 3 bases, leaving 2 bases not matched to a gene. The CDR3 has 14 residues. The CDR3 reads CASSSGGYTGELFF. CDR3 in DNA: TGTGCCAGCAGCTCCGGGGGGTACACCGGGGAGCTGTTTTTT.

The chain has TRBV7-9 and TRBJ2-3, with 7 positions matching TRBD1. CDR3 length: 14 amino acids. CDR1 SEHNR and CDR2 FQNEAQ come from the germline V gene (reference sequence). V lost 4 bases, J lost 5 bases, and 6 bases stayed unmatched. CDR3 DNA sequence: TGTGCCAGCAGCTACAGGGGTGTAGGAGATACGCAGTATTTT. Translating it yields CASSYRGVGDTQYF.

The chain couples TRBV18 to TRBJ2-7; D is possibly TRBD1 (6 bases). This CDR3 has 16 residues. The germline V and J ends were trimmed by 3 bases and 6 bases, with 21 bases remaining between them. Germline V gene lookup returns CDR1 KGHSH and CDR2 LQKENI. CDR3 nucleotides: TGTGCCAGCTCACCGGTGACAGGACAGTCTACCTTCGAGCAGTACTTC. Translated: CASSPVTGQSTFEQYF.

The gene calls are TRBV30 and TRBJ1-2; 7 nucleotides agree with TRBD1. CDR1 and CDR2 from the germline V gene are GTSNPN and SVGIG (reference sequence). V lost 3 bases and J lost 2; bases outside the gene matches: 0. The CDR3 extends over 12 amino acids. The chain's CDR3 is CAWRTGNYGYTF. The CDR3 nucleotides are TGTGCCTGGAGGACAGGGAACTATGGCTACACCTTC.

The CDR3, as DNA: TGTGCCAGCAGATTTCTTACAGGTTCTGGGGCCAACGTCCTGACTTTC. Amino acid sequence: CASRFLTGSGANVLTF. The chain couples TRBV28 to TRBJ2-6, with D perhaps TRBD1 (5 bases). This CDR3 region has 16 residues. Trimming removed 6 bases at V and 1 base at J, with 13 bases between. The germline V gene has CDR1 MDHEN and CDR2 SYDVKM.

This chain uses TRBV2 with TRBJ1-4; weak D call: TRBD1 (6 bases). Germline CDR1 is SNHLY and CDR2 is FYNNEI. The CDR3 loop spans 14 amino acids. Trimming cost V 6 bases and J 6 bases, with 14 bases left between them. The DNA for the CDR3 is TGTGCCAGCAGACCCGACAGGCGCCATGAAAAACTGTTTTTT. Protein sequence: CASRPDRRHEKLFF. Combining the CDR3 with reference TRBV2 and TRBJ1-4 gives the whole variable domain EPEVTQTPSHQVTQMGQEVILRCVPISNHLYFYWYRQILGQKVEFLVSFYNNEISEKSEIFDDQFSVERPDGSNFTLKIRSTKLEDSAMYFCASRPDRRHEKLFFGSGTQLSVL.

CDR3 in amino acids: CAWSAGRGLEETQYF. The CDR3 coding sequence is TGTGCCTGGAGCGCTGGACGGGGGTTGGAAGAGACCCAGTACTTC. V and J are TRBV30 and TRBJ2-5; the D gene is possibly TRBD2 (6 bases). Per germline, CDR1 GTSNPN and CDR2 SVGIG (reference sequence). The CDR3 runs to 15 residues. V was clipped by 3 bases and J by 3 bases, with 17 bases between them.

The chain has TRBV12-5 and TRBJ2-1; 11 nucleotides align to TRBD1. Germline V gene lookup returns CDR1 LGHNT and CDR2 FRNRAP. The V gene end was trimmed by 3 bases and the J gene end by 5 bases; junction bases not matched to a gene: 3. The CDR3 sequence is 15 residues long. CDR3 nucleotide sequence: TGTGCTAGTGGTTTAGGGGACAGGGGGGACAATGAGCAGTTCTTC. Translating it yields CASGLGDRGDNEQFF.